These T cell receptor beta chains were read from a single sample in a study of beta chain features in type 1 diabetes. The table came from immunoSEQ multiplex PCR; TCRdb's copy has only in-frame clones and leaves some out. The data show 160,000 or so clones, roughly 63% seen once. Sequencing used naive CD4+ T cells from blood. Receptors were obtained from a man aged 25-45 years with type 1 diabetes. CDR3s include the opening cysteine and the closing phenylalanine or tryptophan. Fields, in order: clone size, J gene, D gene, V gene, CDR3 DNA, CDR3 protein. D genes are given only for firm matches. Where a row states a size, it is once, few, many or the class of an expanded clone; other rows omit it.

clone size: -
J gene: TRBJ2-3
D gene: TRBD1
V gene: TRBV29-1
CDR3 DNA: TGCAGCGTATCGGACAGGGGGCCTACAGATACGCAGTATTTT
CDR3 protein: CSVSDRGPTDTQYF

clone size: -
J gene: TRBJ2-1
D gene: -
V gene: TRBV7-2
CDR3 DNA: TGTGCCAGCAGCCGGGTGGATGAGCAGTTCTTC
CDR3 protein: CASSRVDEQFF

clone size: -
J gene: TRBJ2-3
D gene: -
V gene: TRBV7-6
CDR3 DNA: TGTGCCAGCAGCTCCTGGACAGATACGCAGTATTTT
CDR3 protein: CASSSWTDTQYF

clone size: -
J gene: TRBJ2-3
D gene: TRBD1
V gene: TRBV6-7
CDR3 DNA: TGTGCCAGCAGTTACTCGACAGGGAGCACAGATACGCAGTATTTT
CDR3 protein: CASSYSTGSTDTQYF

clone size: -
J gene: TRBJ2-3
D gene: -
V gene: TRBV6-5
CDR3 DNA: TGTGCCAGCAGTTACGACGGGCGCACAGATACGCAGTATTTT
CDR3 protein: CASSYDGRTDTQYF

clone size: -
J gene: TRBJ2-7
D gene: TRBD1
V gene: TRBV28
CDR3 DNA: TGTGCCAGCGAACGGGACAGAGCCCGCTACGAGCAGTACTTC
CDR3 protein: CASERDRARYEQYF

clone size: few
J gene: TRBJ2-4
D gene: -
V gene: TRBV7-9
CDR3 DNA: TGTGCCAGCAGCTCGGTAACAGGGGCCAAAAACATTCAGTACTTC
CDR3 protein: CASSSVTGAKNIQYF

clone size: -
J gene: TRBJ2-5
D gene: -
V gene: TRBV7-2
CDR3 DNA: TGTGCCAGCAGCTTAAAGGGACATCAAGAGACCCAGTACTTC
CDR3 protein: CASSLKGHQETQYF

clone size: once
J gene: TRBJ1-2
D gene: TRBD1
V gene: TRBV29-1
CDR3 DNA: TGCAGCGCGACCCAGGGGGCAAATAACTATGGCTACACCTTC
CDR3 protein: CSATQGANNYGYTF

clone size: few
J gene: TRBJ2-6
D gene: -
V gene: TRBV4-3
CDR3 DNA: TGCGCCAGCAGCCAGGAGATCAGGTCCTCTGGGGCCAACGTCCTGACTTTC
CDR3 protein: CASSQEIRSSGANVLTF

clone size: -
J gene: TRBJ2-5
D gene: -
V gene: TRBV29-1
CDR3 DNA: TGCAGCGTTGACAGGGGAGCGGAGACCCAGTACTTC
CDR3 protein: CSVDRGAETQYF

clone size: -
J gene: TRBJ2-5
D gene: -
V gene: TRBV7-2
CDR3 DNA: TGTGCCAGCAGCGGGACACGGGAGACCCAGTACTTC
CDR3 protein: CASSGTRETQYF

clone size: few
J gene: TRBJ2-3
D gene: TRBD2
V gene: TRBV30
CDR3 DNA: TGTGCCTGGAGCCTTGGACTAGATTTAGGAACGCAGTATTTT
CDR3 protein: CAWSLGLDLGTQYF

clone size: -
J gene: TRBJ1-5
D gene: -
V gene: TRBV29-1
CDR3 DNA: TGCAGCGTTGTTCTGATGTCCCCGGAGGGCAATCAGCCCCAGCATTTT
CDR3 protein: CSVVLMSPEGNQPQHF

clone size: few
J gene: TRBJ2-7
D gene: -
V gene: TRBV7-9
CDR3 DNA: TGTGCCAGCAGCCCACAGGGTGCCTACGAGCAGTACTTC
CDR3 protein: CASSPQGAYEQYF

clone size: -
J gene: TRBJ2-7
D gene: TRBD1
V gene: TRBV5-6
CDR3 DNA: TGTGCCAGCAGCTTGCGCGGGACAGGGGACTCCTACGAGCAGTACTTC
CDR3 protein: CASSLRGTGDSYEQYF

clone size: -
J gene: TRBJ2-3
D gene: -
V gene: TRBV7-9
CDR3 DNA: TGTGCCAGCAGCTTAGCGGCAGGAGCTAGCACAGATACGCAGTATTTT
CDR3 protein: CASSLAAGASTDTQYF

clone size: few
J gene: TRBJ2-1
D gene: -
V gene: TRBV5-1
CDR3 DNA: TGCGCCAGCAGCTTGGACAGGGATTGGGATGAGCAGTTCTTC
CDR3 protein: CASSLDRDWDEQFF

clone size: -
J gene: TRBJ2-1
D gene: TRBD2
V gene: TRBV29-1
CDR3 DNA: TGCAGCGTGAAAGCGGGGGGGTCCTACAATGAGCAGTTCTTC
CDR3 protein: CSVKAGGSYNEQFF

clone size: -
J gene: TRBJ1-2
D gene: TRBD1
V gene: TRBV9
CDR3 DNA: TGTGCCAGCAGCGTAGTAGGGGGCACTGGCTACACCTTC
CDR3 protein: CASSVVGGTGYTF

clone size: -
J gene: TRBJ2-5
D gene: -
V gene: TRBV29-1
CDR3 DNA: TGCAGCGTACAGTTGGAAGAGACCCAGTACTTC
CDR3 protein: CSVQLEETQYF

clone size: once
J gene: TRBJ2-1
D gene: -
V gene: TRBV2
CDR3 DNA: TGTGCCAGCAGTGAAATATGGGGAGAGCAGTTCTTC
CDR3 protein: CASSEIWGEQFF